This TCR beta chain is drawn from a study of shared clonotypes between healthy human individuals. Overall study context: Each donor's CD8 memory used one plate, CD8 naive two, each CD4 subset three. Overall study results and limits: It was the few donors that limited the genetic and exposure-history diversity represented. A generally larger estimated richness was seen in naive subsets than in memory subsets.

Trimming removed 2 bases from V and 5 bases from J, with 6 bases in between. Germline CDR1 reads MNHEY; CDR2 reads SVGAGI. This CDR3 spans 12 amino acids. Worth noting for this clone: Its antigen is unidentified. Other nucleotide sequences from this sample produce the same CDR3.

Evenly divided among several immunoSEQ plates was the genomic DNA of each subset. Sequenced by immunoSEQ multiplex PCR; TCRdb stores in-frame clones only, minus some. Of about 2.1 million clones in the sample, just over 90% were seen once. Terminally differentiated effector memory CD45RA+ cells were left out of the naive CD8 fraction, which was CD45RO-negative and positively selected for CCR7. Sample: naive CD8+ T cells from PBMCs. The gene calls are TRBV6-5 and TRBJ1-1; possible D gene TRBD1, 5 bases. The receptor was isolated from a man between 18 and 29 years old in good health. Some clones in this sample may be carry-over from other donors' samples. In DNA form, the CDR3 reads TGTGCCAGCAGTTACGGGGGTACTGAAGCTTTCTTT. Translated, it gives CASSYGGTEAFF.